This entry lists 14 T cell receptor beta chains sequenced from one sample in a study of regulatory T cells in long-lasting Graves disease. The sample's time point: persistent/refractory GD, antithyroid drugs over 5 years with positive TRAb. Following extraction of RNA from PBMCs, that RNA was used to make the TCR library. Assembly of TCR beta libraries relied on iRepertoire HTBI primers together with Arm-PCR of CDR3 regions. TCRdb re-called the multiplex PCR reads through MiXCR, storing one row per CDR3 protein. The sample consists of about 660,000 distinct CDR3 sequences, roughly 30% of them appearing once. Material: peripheral blood mononuclear cells (PBMCs), obtained when the disease was refractory, from a patient treated with antithyroid drugs. The receptors derive from a female donor with Graves disease.

In this sample, this clonotype turned up many times. The chain links TRBV6-1 to TRBJ1-2; TRBD1 might be the D (6 bases). Looked up from germline, CDR1 is MNHNS and CDR2 is SASEGT. The CDR3 contains 13 residues. Between the trimmed V and J ends, which lost 6 bases and 1 base, there was a span of 9 bases. CDR3 protein: CASRVQGNYGYTF. The CDR3 nucleotides are TGTGCCAGCAGGGTACAGGGTAACTATGGCTACACCTTC.

The chain recombines TRBV5-1 with TRBJ2-7; D call uncertain. Germline loops: CDR1 SGHRS, CDR2 YFSETQ. This CDR3 is 13 amino acids long. Trimming shortened V by 0 bases and J by 4 bases, and 8 bases separated the two germline ends. CDR3 residues: CASSLGTQYEQYF. In nucleotides, the CDR3 is TGCGCCAGCAGCTTGGGGACGCAGTACGAGCAGTACTTC. Full variable domain (missing parts from reference TRBV5-1 and TRBJ2-7): KAGVTQTPRYLIKTRGQQVTLSCSPISGHRSVSWYQQTPGQGLQFLFEYFSETQRNKGNFPGRFSGRQFSNSRSEMNVSTLELGDSALYLCASSLGTQYEQYFGPGTRLTVT.

The chain employs TRBV30 and TRBJ2-1, with 7 bases lining up with TRBD1. Germline V CDR1 and CDR2: GTSNPN, SVGIG (reference sequence). The V segment lost 0 bases and the J segment 8 bases; nucleotides outside the gene matches: 4. The CDR3 is 13 amino acids. The CDR3 region has the DNA TGTGCCTGGAGTGTGGGACAGTCCGATGAGCAGTTCTTC. It specifies CAWSVGQSDEQFF.

This clonotype was seen repeatedly, ten times or more. The junction departs from germline at one end; a sequencing error may be responsible. J is TRBJ1-2 and V is TRBV12-3 or TRBV12-4; the D is unclear. The CDR3 length is 10 residues. CDR3 bases: TGTGCCAGCGTCCAAGGGAGACACTACTTC. It specifies CASVQGRHYF.

V and J are TRBV11-2 and TRBJ2-7; 7 bases fit TRBD2. Germline CDR1 SGHAT, CDR2 FQNNGV. J lost 7 bases, V lost 2 bases, and 14 bases had no gene match. This CDR3 has 16 amino acids. The CDR3 region has the DNA TGTGCCAGCAGCTTAACCCCCCTAGCGGACCTCTTAGAGCAGTACTTC. Translation gives CASSLTPLADLLEQYF.

The V gene is TRBV11-2, the J gene TRBJ2-2; 9 bases map to TRBD2. Germline CDR1 and CDR2: SGHAT and FQNNGV. Losses at the gene ends were 1 base for V and 3 bases for J; bases not matched to a gene: 3. CDR3 length: 16 amino acids. The CDR3 DNA reads as TGTGCCAGCAGCTTAGCTAGCGGGACGTACACCGGGGAGCTGTTTTTT. This translates into CASSLASGTYTGELFF. The whole variable domain, remainder taken from reference TRBV11-2 and TRBJ2-2, is EAGVAQSPRYKIIEKRQSVAFWCNPISGHATLYWYQQILGQGPKLLIQFQNNGVVDDSQLPKDRFSAERLKGVDSTLKIQPAKLEDSAVYLCASSLASGTYTGELFFGEGSRLTVL.

In its sample, this clonotype was seen a few times. CDR3: CASSLAPGDDYGYTF. In DNA, the CDR3 is TGCGCCAGCAGCTTGGCCCCCGGGGATGACTATGGCTACACCTTC. The chain is built from TRBV5-1 and TRBJ1-2; D uncertain. CDR3 length: 15 amino acids. The germline CDR1 and CDR2 sequences are SGHRS and YFSETQ. Trimming cost V 0 bases and J 3 bases, with 12 bases left between them.

The chain joins TRBV6-1 to TRBJ1-5; no clear D. The CDR3 sequence is 14 residues long. Germline V CDR1 and CDR2: MNHNS, SASEGT. Trimming stripped 6 bases from V and 2 bases from J, with 11 bases between. CDR3 amino acids: CASRNGVGNQPQHF. The CDR3 nucleotides are TGTGCCAGCAGGAACGGAGTGGGCAATCAGCCCCAGCATTTT.

The chain is built from TRBV5-1 and TRBJ2-7; perhaps TRBD1 as D (5 bases). With 2 bases removed from V and 4 bases from J, the gap between germline ends came to 13 bases. Germline CDR1 SGHRS, CDR2 YFSETQ. The CDR3 totals 14 residues. DNA for the CDR3: TGCGCCAGCAGCTTACGGCAGGGCTTTTACGAGCAGTACTTC. Translation gives CASSLRQGFYEQYF.

This clonotype was detected only a few times. The chain couples TRBV29-1 to TRBJ1-1, with D possibly TRBD1 on 5 matching bases. Germline CDR1 reads SQVTM; CDR2 reads ANQGSEA. Trimming cost V 7 bases and J 8 bases, with 17 bases left between them. The length of the CDR3 is 12 residues. The CDR3 loop reads CSAWGSRSEAFF. Here the CDR3 DNA reads TGCAGCGCTTGGGGGTCAAGGTCGGAAGCTTTCTTT.

The genes are TRBV11-2 and TRBJ1-6; 8 nucleotides match TRBD1. The CDR3 length is 16 residues. V was pared by 5 bases and J by 8 bases, with 11 bases of the junction left unmatched. CDR1 and CDR2 (germline): SGHAT, FQNNGV. The CDR3 region has the DNA TGTGCCAGCAGCCGAACGACAGGGGCTGGGGATTCACCCCTCCACTTT. Translating it yields CASSRTTGAGDSPLHF.

The rearrangement links TRBV20-1 to TRBJ2-5, with D uncertain. Trimming took off 2 bases at V and 9 bases at J, with 16 bases between the two ends. CDR3 length: 13 residues. Per the germline V gene, CDR1 is DFQATT and CDR2 is SNEGSKA (reference sequence). Written as DNA, the CDR3 is TGCAGTGCTAGAAACATCTATGGCAGCCCCCAGTACTTC. As protein: CSARNIYGSPQYF.

This chain uses TRBV3-1 with TRBJ1-6, with D possibly being TRBD1 (6 bases). This CDR3 has 15 residues. V dropped 0 bases and J dropped 9 bases, with 12 bases sitting between them. The germline gives CDR1 LGHDT, CDR2 YNNKEL (reference sequence). The CDR3 DNA follows: TGTGCCAGCAGCCAAGAGATGCACAGGGCTTCACCCCTCCACTTT. This codes for CASSQEMHRASPLHF.

This clonotype was recorded at least ten times. The chain combines TRBV28 with TRBJ1-2, with 12 bases identical to TRBD1. From germline, CDR1 is MDHEN and CDR2 SYDVKM. The junction had 15 bases not matched to a gene; V was cut back by 6 bases and J by 4 bases. The CDR3 totals 18 residues. CDR3 DNA sequence: TGTGCCAGCAGACGCAACACTGTAGGGACAGGGGGCAGCTATGGCTACACCTTC. Its protein product is CASRRNTVGTGGSYGYTF.